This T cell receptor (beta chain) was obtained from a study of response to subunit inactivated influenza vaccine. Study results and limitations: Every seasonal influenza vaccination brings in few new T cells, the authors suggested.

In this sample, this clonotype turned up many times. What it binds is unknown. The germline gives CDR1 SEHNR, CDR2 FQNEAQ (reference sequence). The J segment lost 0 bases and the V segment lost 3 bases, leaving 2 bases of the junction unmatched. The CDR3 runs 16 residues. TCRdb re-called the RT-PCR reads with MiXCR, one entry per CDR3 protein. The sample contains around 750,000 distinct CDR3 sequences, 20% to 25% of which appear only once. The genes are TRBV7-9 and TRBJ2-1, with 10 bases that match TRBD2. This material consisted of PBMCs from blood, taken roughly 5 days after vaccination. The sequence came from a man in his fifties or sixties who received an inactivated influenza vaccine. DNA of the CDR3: TGTGCCAGCAGCTTCGGACTAGCGGCCTCCTACAATGAGCAGTTCTTC. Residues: CASSFGLAASYNEQFF.